These 16 T cell receptor beta chains were sequenced from one sample in a study of PD-L1 blockade in urothelial cancer. Time point denoted: peripheral blood 6 weeks after treatment start. TCRdb's copy holds only in-frame clones and misses some; the assay was immunoSEQ multiplex PCR. This table has around 110,000 clones, about 89% appearing once. Specimen: PBMCs, collected around atezolizumab (anti-PD-L1) treatment. These TCRs come from a man in his fifties or sixties with urothelial cancer.

The chain is built from TRBV28 and TRBJ1-4; 7 bases align to TRBD1. The CDR3 runs to 13 residues. Germline V lookup: CDR1 MDHEN, CDR2 SYDVKM. Trimming cost V 8 bases and J 8 bases; bases outside gene matches: 8. CDR3 residues: CASWSTGREKLFF. In DNA form, the CDR3 reads TGTGCCAGCTGGTCGACAGGGCGCGAAAAACTGTTTTTT.

This clone was seen a single time. Compared with germline, one end of the junction differs, possibly owing to a read error. V gene TRBV20-1 combines with J gene TRBJ1-1, with D possibly TRBD1 on 6 matching bases. Germline V gives CDR1 DFQATT, CDR2 SNEGSKA (reference sequence). The CDR3 runs 11 residues. Here the CDR3 reads CSARDQGPPIF. CDR3 nucleotide sequence: TGCAGTGCTAGAGATCAGGGGCCCCCGATCTTT.

This sequence joins TRBV5-4 and TRBJ2-5; 9 bases agree with TRBD1. The germline gives CDR1 SGHNT, CDR2 YYREEE (reference sequence). The trim removed 0 bases at V and 1 base at J, leaving 4 bases unmatched. The CDR3 covers 16 residues. The CDR3 DNA reads as TGTGCCAGCAGCTTGGGGGGGACAGGGATCCAAGAGACCCAGTACTTC. The encoded protein is CASSLGGTGIQETQYF.

Here the CDR3 reads CASSVDRVGGYTF. In DNA form, the CDR3 reads TGTGCCAGCAGCGTAGACAGGGTCGGTGGCTACACCTTC. The gene calls are TRBV9 and TRBJ1-2, with D perhaps matching TRBD1 (6 bases). V was pared by 0 bases and J by 7 bases, with 10 bases between. The CDR3 is 13 amino acids. In germline, CDR1 is SGDLS, CDR2 YYNGEE.

The chain carries TRBV7-2 and TRBJ2-3; 10 bases are shared with TRBD2. The CDR3 contains 17 residues. V lost 5 bases to trimming and J lost 0 bases; unmatched junction nucleotides: 8. In germline, CDR1 is SGHTA, CDR2 FQGNSA. CDR3 sequence reads: CASSMSGGAYSTDTQYF. The CDR3 DNA is TGTGCCAGCAGCATGAGCGGGGGGGCGTATAGCACAGATACGCAGTATTTT.

The gene calls are TRBV2 and TRBJ1-6; TRBD1 aligns across 10 bases. The CDR3 sequence is 15 residues long. J gave up 7 bases and V 6 bases, and 6 bases lay outside the gene matches. From germline, CDR1 is SNHLY and CDR2 FYNNEI. CDR3 amino acids: CASSLGQGGNSPLHF. The CDR3 DNA reads as TGTGCCAGCAGCCTAGGACAGGGGGGAAATTCACCCCTCCACTTT.

The chain uses TRBV6-5 and TRBJ2-5, with D perhaps matching TRBD2 (6 bases). Germline V gene lookup returns CDR1 MNHEY and CDR2 SVGAGI. The CDR3 runs 13 residues. Between the trimmed V and J ends, which lost 5 bases and 5 bases, there was a span of 12 bases. The CDR3 region has the DNA TGTGCCAGCAGTCCCCAAGGGAGGGAGACCCAGTACTTC. It yields the protein CASSPQGRETQYF.

CDR3 amino acids: CASSIGPKEGTDTQYF. The CDR3 DNA sequence: TGTGCCAGCAGTATAGGGCCGAAGGAGGGCACAGATACGCAGTATTTT. The V call is TRBV28, the J call TRBJ2-3, with TRBD2 as a possible D gene (5 bases). The V gene's germline CDR1 is MDHEN and CDR2 SYDVKM. The length of the CDR3 is 16 residues. V lost 5 bases and J lost 1, with 16 bases in between.

J is TRBJ1-1 and V is TRBV6-5; D gene ambiguous. Trimming took 4 bases from V and 0 from J, leaving 9 bases between them. Looked up from germline, CDR1 is MNHEY and CDR2 is SVGAGI. This CDR3 is built from 14 residues. The CDR3 sequence: CASSSPGLNTEAFF. The CDR3 DNA is TGTGCCAGCAGTTCGCCGGGGTTGAACACTGAAGCTTTCTTT.

This chain links TRBV5-5 with TRBJ1-4; D remains ambiguous. V was cut by 0 bases and J by 0 bases, with 9 bases left in between. The CDR3 extends over 16 amino acids. Germline lookup yields CDR1 SGHKS and CDR2 YYEKEE (reference sequence). The CDR3 protein is CASSLGSRSTNEKLFF. CDR3 bases: TGTGCCAGCAGCTTGGGGTCGCGGTCAACTAATGAAAAACTGTTTTTT.

This chain connects TRBV7-2 to TRBJ2-1; 7 positions agree with TRBD1. The CDR3 loop spans 14 amino acids. Germline CDR1 reads SGHTA; CDR2 reads FQGNSA. The ends lost 5 bases at V and 8 bases at J; junction bases unmatched: 9. The CDR3 is CASSPRGRGYEQFF. CDR3 DNA sequence: TGTGCCAGCAGCCCACGGGGCAGGGGGTATGAGCAGTTCTTC.

V and J are TRBV5-1 and TRBJ2-7, with TRBD1 as a possible D gene (5 bases). Germline lookup yields CDR1 SGHRS and CDR2 YFSETQ. This CDR3 is built from 12 residues. V lost 5 bases and J 5 bases, leaving 11 bases between the germline ends. The DNA for the CDR3 is TGCGCCAGCAGGTCACAGGTCCACGAGCAGTACTTC. It specifies CASRSQVHEQYF.

The chain carries TRBV7-9 and TRBJ1-1; 9 bases align to TRBD1. The CDR3 covers 15 residues. Germline CDR1 reads SEHNR; CDR2 reads FQNEAQ (reference sequence). V was clipped by 5 bases and J by 7 bases; unmatched bases: 11. CDR3 amino acids: CASSAQGAKVNEAFF. The CDR3 nucleotides read TGTGCCAGCAGCGCACAGGGGGCTAAAGTGAATGAAGCTTTCTTT.

The rearrangement uses TRBV6-1 and TRBJ2-3; 12 bases match TRBD2. This CDR3 is built from 16 residues. Germline values: CDR1 MNHNS, CDR2 SASEGT. Unmatched junction bases numbered 3, after V lost 3 bases and J lost 2 bases. The CDR3 spells CASSEASGGVTDTQYF. CDR3 DNA sequence: TGTGCCAGCAGTGAGGCTAGCGGGGGGGTCACAGATACGCAGTATTTT.

This clone was picked up a small number of times. V is TRBV10-3 and J is TRBJ1-5; TRBD1 might be the D (5 bases). Trimming left V 10 bases short and J 4 bases short, with 14 bases between. CDR1 ENHRY and CDR2 SYGVKD come from the germline V gene. CDR3 length equals 13 residues. CDR3 sequence: CATKGQINQPQHF. The CDR3 DNA follows: TGTGCCACCAAGGGGCAGATAAATCAGCCCCAGCATTTT.

The V and J genes are TRBV11-3 and TRBJ2-2; D is possibly TRBD2 (6 bases). Germline assignment: CDR1 SGHNT and CDR2 YENEEA. The ends were cut back, 4 bases at V and 6 bases at J, with 9 bases in the middle. This CDR3 region has 13 residues. CDR3 nucleotide sequence: TGTGCCAGCAGCTCCTCTAGCGCCGGGGAGCTGTTTTTT. It codes for CASSSSSAGELFF.